A selection of T cell receptor beta chains follows, all from one sample in a study of T-cell reconstitution after alpha-beta-depleted transplantation in children. TCRdb reprocessed the PCR reads with MiXCR, giving one entry per CDR3 protein. The sample holds about 260,000 distinct CDR3 sequences, approximately 8.9% seen once. The sample in question was PBMCs, mostly from graft donor cells, obtained 180 days after TCRalphabeta/CD19-depleted stem cell transplant. The receptors stem from a male patient younger than 18 who had a stem cell transplant for acute lymphoblastic leukemia, so the T cells may come from the graft donor. The CDR3 runs from the conserved cysteine through the conserved F or W. D genes are given only for firm matches. Where a row states a size, it is once, few, many or the class of an expanded clone; other rows omit it.

j_call	v_call	d_call	clone_size	cdr3_aa	cdr3_nt
TRBJ2-1	TRBV27	TRBD2	many	CASSTLAGGQDEQFF	TGTGCCAGCAGTACCCTAGCGGGAGGGCAGGATGAGCAGTTCTTC
TRBJ1-5	TRBV18	TRBD1	-	CASSPGTGRQPQPF	TGTGCCAGCTCACCCGGGACAGGGCGGCAGCCCCAGCCTTTT
TRBJ2-7	TRBV11-2	-	many	CASRRTASYEQYF	TGTGCCAGCAGAAGGACAGCAAGCTACGAGCAGTACTTC
TRBJ2-1	TRBV6-4	TRBD1	many	CASSLTGADYNEQFF	TGTGCCAGCAGTTTGACAGGGGCTGACTACAATGAGCAGTTCTTC
TRBJ1-6	TRBV3-1	-	many	CASSLEGAGNNSPLHF	TGTGCCAGCAGCCTGGAAGGGGCTGGGAATAATTCACCCCTCCACTTT
TRBJ2-1	TRBV6-1	-	many	CASSPWTAANEQFF	TGTGCCAGCAGTCCCTGGACAGCGGCCAATGAGCAGTTCTTC
TRBJ2-5	TRBV3-1	TRBD2	many	CASSPGLAGERGTQYF	TGTGCCAGCAGCCCGGGACTAGCGGGGGAAAGGGGGACCCAGTACTTC
TRBJ2-5	TRBV6-1	TRBD2	few	CASTTPTSDNQETQYF	TGTGCCAGCACCACGCCGACTAGCGATAACCAAGAGACCCAGTACTTC
TRBJ2-6	TRBV14	-	many	CASSLGFKWRANVLTF	TGTGCCAGCAGCCTCGGGTTCAAATGGAGGGCCAACGTCCTGACTTTC
TRBJ2-1	TRBV20-1	TRBD2	many	CSVTVGGIDEQFF	TGCAGTGTCACGGTGGGGGGGATCGATGAGCAGTTCTTC
TRBJ2-1	TRBV3-1	TRBD2	few	CASSQDLGGSLQFF	TGTGCCAGCAGCCAAGATCTGGGAGGGTCCCTGCAGTTCTTC
TRBJ1-2	TRBV29-1	-	many	CSVGQLDYTF	TGCAGCGTCGGACAGTTGGACTACACCTTC
TRBJ2-2	TRBV9	TRBD1	many	CAGQGNTGELFF	TGTGCTGGACAGGGGAACACCGGGGAGCTGTTTTTT
TRBJ1-4	TRBV12-3/TRBV12-4	-	many	CASSFREGEKLFF	TGTGCCAGCAGTTTTAGGGAAGGTGAAAAACTGTTTTTT
TRBJ2-7	TRBV12-3/TRBV12-4	-	many	CASSPSGFEQYF	TGTGCCAGCAGTCCCTCGGGGTTCGAGCAGTACTTC
TRBJ2-4	TRBV7-2	-	many	CASSPPPTRGNIQYF	TGTGCCAGCAGCCCCCCCCCCACTAGGGGGAACATTCAGTACTTC
TRBJ2-4	TRBV3-1	-	many	CASSQGGLAKNIQYF	TGTGCCAGCAGCCAAGGGGGCCTAGCCAAAAACATTCAGTACTTC
TRBJ2-2	TRBV6-1	-	many	CASRRPSTGELFF	TGTGCCAGCAGACGGCCCTCCACCGGGGAGCTGTTTTTT
TRBJ2-3	TRBV7-3	-	many	CASSLLVGGTDTQYF	TGTGCCAGCAGCTTATTGGTGGGGGGCACAGATACGCAGTATTTT
TRBJ2-7	TRBV14	-	few	CASSQEGPGEQYF	TGTGCCAGCAGCCAAGAAGGGCCTGGCGAGCAGTACTTC
TRBJ1-5	TRBV6-5	TRBD1	many	CASSTRGGQEPQHF	TGTGCCAGCAGCACCAGGGGGGGTCAGGAGCCCCAGCATTTT
TRBJ2-7	TRBV7-6	TRBD2	many	CASSAGTRVYKGGEQYF	TGTGCCAGCAGCGCCGGGACTAGAGTCTACAAAGGGGGCGAGCAGTACTTC
TRBJ2-1	TRBV5-1	TRBD2	many	CASSLYSGRNHNEQFF	TGCGCCAGCAGCTTGTATAGCGGGAGGAACCACAATGAGCAGTTCTTC
TRBJ1-4	TRBV5-1	-	many	CASSLSPLGAANEKLFF	TGCGCCAGCAGCTTGAGCCCTTTGGGGGCGGCTAATGAAAAACTGTTTTTT
TRBJ1-2	TRBV18	-	many	CASSSLDSPNYGYTF	TGTGCCAGCTCATCTCTGGACAGCCCGAACTATGGCTACACCTTC
TRBJ2-1	TRBV7-9	TRBD2	many	CASSLAPGGRTDEQFF	TGTGCCAGCAGCTTAGCGCCAGGCGGGAGGACAGATGAGCAGTTCTTC
TRBJ2-5	TRBV29-1	-	many	CSVAFLGAQETQYF	TGCAGCGTTGCATTTCTGGGGGCACAGGAGACCCAGTACTTC
TRBJ2-6	TRBV27	-	many	CASSLRDSGANVLTF	TGTGCCAGCAGTTTAAGGGACTCCGGGGCCAACGTCCTGACTTTC
TRBJ2-7	TRBV29-1	-	many	CSVWGGSRNYEQYF	TGCAGCGTTTGGGGGGGCTCGAGGAACTACGAGCAGTACTTC
TRBJ2-7	TRBV5-6	-	many	CASRSDLPAYEQYF	TGTGCCAGCAGATCGGACTTGCCCGCCTACGAGCAGTACTTC
TRBJ1-5	TRBV9	-	many	CASSPRERGNQPQHF	TGTGCCAGCAGCCCCAGGGAAAGGGGCAATCAGCCCCAGCATTTT
TRBJ2-6	TRBV7-2	TRBD1	many	CASSLAVQGALGANVLTF	TGTGCCAGCAGCTTAGCAGTACAGGGGGCGCTCGGGGCCAACGTCCTGACTTTC
TRBJ2-7	TRBV15	TRBD1	many	CATSSDRGPYEQYF	TGTGCCACCAGCAGCGACAGGGGGCCCTACGAGCAGTACTTC
TRBJ1-1	TRBV9	-	many	CASSVQMNTEAFF	TGTGCCAGCAGCGTTCAGATGAACACTGAAGCTTTCTTT
TRBJ2-3	TRBV4-3	TRBD1	many	CASSQVRQGIGSDTQYF	TGCGCCAGCAGCCAAGTCCGACAGGGGATAGGATCAGATACGCAGTATTTT
TRBJ2-7	TRBV20-1	TRBD2	many	CSAISGAPYEQYF	TGCAGTGCTATTAGCGGGGCCCCCTACGAGCAGTACTTC
TRBJ2-2	TRBV12-3/TRBV12-4	-	many	CASRRSNTGELFF	TGTGCCAGCAGAAGGAGTAACACCGGGGAGCTGTTTTTT
TRBJ2-5	TRBV20-1	TRBD2	many	CSARGLAGGTGETQYF	TGCAGTGCCAGGGGACTAGCGGGAGGGACCGGGGAGACCCAGTACTTC
TRBJ2-3	TRBV5-1	TRBD2	many	CASSLFTSGGAGTDTQYF	TGCGCCAGCAGCTTGTTTACTAGCGGGGGGGCGGGCACAGATACGCAGTATTTT
TRBJ2-7	TRBV12-3/TRBV12-4	-	many	CASSLGGPTYEQYF	TGTGCCAGTTCCCTCGGGGGGCCGACCTACGAGCAGTACTTC
TRBJ1-2	TRBV29-1	-	many	CSVERQRGGYTF	TGCAGCGTTGAGAGACAGAGAGGTGGCTACACCTTC
TRBJ2-1	TRBV29-1	TRBD2	many	CSVRRGSGYEQFF	TGCAGCGTTCGGCGTGGTAGCGGGTACGAGCAGTTCTTC
TRBJ1-2	TRBV18	-	few	CASSGPASGYTF	TGTGCCAGCTCAGGGCCGGCCAGTGGCTACACCTTC
TRBJ2-1	TRBV20-1	-	many	CSARRKAGQFF	TGCAGTGCTAGACGAAAAGCGGGGCAGTTCTTC
TRBJ2-3	TRBV4-1	TRBD2	many	CASSQRAGGTDTQYF	TGCGCCAGCAGCCAACGGGCGGGAGGCACAGATACGCAGTATTTT
TRBJ1-2	TRBV9	TRBD1	many	CASSPRTGWERGYTF	TGTGCCAGCAGCCCCCGGACAGGGTGGGAGAGGGGCTACACCTTC
TRBJ1-2	TRBV4-3	-	many	CASSQEVLRFYGYTF	TGCGCCAGCAGCCAAGAGGTGCTCCGTTTCTATGGCTACACCTTC
TRBJ2-1	TRBV20-1	TRBD2	many	CSARRPWTSYEQFF	TGCAGTGCTAGACGCCCCTGGACTAGCTATGAGCAGTTCTTC
TRBJ2-7	TRBV29-1	TRBD2	many	CSVDPEPGGYCEQYF	TGCAGCGTTGACCCGGAGCCCGGGGGGTACTGCGAGCAGTACTTC
TRBJ2-7	TRBV6-2/TRBV6-3	TRBD2	many	CASRPGQGIFGLAGGPREQYF	TGTGCCAGCAGGCCGGGACAGGGTATATTCGGACTAGCGGGAGGGCCGCGGGAGCAGTACTTC
TRBJ2-1	TRBV15	-	many	CATSKAGPYNEQFF	TGTGCCACCAGTAAGGCAGGACCCTACAATGAGCAGTTCTTC
TRBJ2-3	TRBV7-9	TRBD1	many	CASSLSGQFTDTQYF	TGTGCCAGCAGCTTATCGGGACAGTTCACAGATACGCAGTATTTT
TRBJ1-2	TRBV9	-	many	CASSVAREGGYSDGYTF	TGTGCCAGCAGCGTAGCGCGAGAAGGGGGGTACAGCGATGGCTACACCTTC